This entry lists 10 T cell receptor beta chains sequenced from one sample in a study of shared clonotypes between healthy human individuals (TCRdb year 2020). Libraries were built with the immunoSEQ multiplex PCR assay. TCRdb re-hosts the immuneACCESS table, in-frame sequences only. Its copies lack some clones; in the studies checked, an unresolved V gene accounts for under half of them, and the cause for the rest is not known. Across this sample there are roughly 2.5 million clones, with around nine tenths seen only once. The ten largest clones capture 0.13% to 0.15% of the sample. Sequenced input: naive CD4+ T cells sorted from blood. In the paper's terms, the cell subset or site label means: CD45RA+ positively selected. These receptors originate from a man between 18 and 35 years old in good health.

This clone was counted once. V gene TRBV5-8 combines with J gene TRBJ2-7; 9 nucleotides line up with TRBD1. The germline V gene has CDR1 SGHTS and CDR2 YDEGEE. The CDR3 contains 12 residues. After removal of 9 bases from V and 2 bases from J, the junction contained 3 bases not matched to a gene. The CDR3 protein is CATGQGTYEQYF. Written as DNA, the CDR3 is TGTGCCACTGGACAGGGGACCTACGAGCAGTACTTC.

For this clone: Different DNA sequences within this sample yield the same CDR3. The V call is TRBV2, the J call TRBJ2-1, with D tentatively TRBD1 (6 bases). Germline CDR1 and CDR2: SNHLY and FYNNEI. The V end was cut by 4 bases, the J end by 0 bases, with 10 bases between. The CDR3 is made up of 15 amino acids. CDR3 sequence: CASSADRSSYNEQFF. DNA of the CDR3: TGTGCCAGCAGTGCAGACAGGAGCTCCTACAATGAGCAGTTCTTC.

The chain uses TRBV11-2 and TRBJ2-7; D is possibly TRBD1 or TRBD2 (5 bases each). This CDR3 comprises 13 residues. Germline values: CDR1 SGHAT, CDR2 FQNNGV. Trimming shortened V by 5 bases and J by 3 bases, and 11 bases separated the two germline ends. The CDR3 is CASSLGPIYEQYF. Written as DNA, the CDR3 is TGTGCCAGCAGCCTGGGACCGATCTACGAGCAGTACTTC.

The chain employs TRBV6-6 and TRBJ2-2; no clear D. Germline V gives CDR1 MNHNY, CDR2 SVGAGI (reference sequence). Deletions cut 6 bases from V and 3 bases from J, with 8 bases between. This CDR3 has 13 residues. The CDR3 nucleotides are TGTGCCAGCAGGCTTCAGTACACCGGGGAGCTGTTTTTT. Translated, it gives CASRLQYTGELFF.

DNA of the CDR3: TGTGCCAGTAATCGGCTTCCCGGGGAGCTGTTTTTT. As protein: CASNRLPGELFF. The chain couples TRBV19 to TRBJ2-2; D is unclear. V lost 7 bases and J lost 6, with 9 bases in between. The germline V gene has CDR1 LNHDA and CDR2 SQIVND (reference sequence). The CDR3 is 12 amino acids.

The chain recombines TRBV4-1 with TRBJ2-3, with D possibly matching TRBD2 (6 bases). CDR1 and CDR2 (germline): MGHRA, YSYEKL. CDR3 size: 15 residues. V dropped 0 bases and J dropped 4 bases, with 11 bases sitting between them. This CDR3 is CASSQEGGLADTQYF. The CDR3 nucleotides are TGCGCCAGCAGCCAAGAGGGGGGTCTCGCAGATACGCAGTATTTT.

CDR3 coding DNA: TGTGCCAGCAGCTTTTTCATACAGGGCTCTGGAAACACCATATATTTT. Its protein product is CASSFFIQGSGNTIYF. The chain uses TRBV7-9 and TRBJ1-3, with D maybe TRBD1 (6 bases). Germline V lookup: CDR1 SEHNR, CDR2 FQNEAQ (reference sequence). Between the trimmed V and J ends, which lost 3 bases and 0 bases, there was a span of 12 bases. The CDR3 extends over 16 amino acids.

This chain links TRBV14 with TRBJ2-2; 10 bases line up with TRBD2. Germline values: CDR1 SGHDN, CDR2 FVKESK. V shed 6 bases and J 2 bases; nucleotides not matched to a gene: 6. The CDR3 is made up of 16 amino acids. CDR3 DNA: TGTGCCAGCAGTTTGGGACTAGCGAGAAACACCGGGGAGCTGTTTTTT. Its protein product is CASSLGLARNTGELFF.

The rearrangement links TRBV18 to TRBJ2-7; D is uncertain. The CDR3 covers 12 residues. Germline CDR1 and CDR2: KGHSH and LQKENI. Deletions cut 4 bases from V and 3 bases from J, with 7 bases between. In nucleotides, the CDR3 is TGTGCCAGCTCACGTGGGTACTACGAGCAGTACTTC. Its protein is CASSRGYYEQYF.

The chain carries TRBV11-2 and TRBJ2-3; the D is unclear. V lost 2 bases and J lost 8, with 8 bases in between. CDR3 length: 12 amino acids. The germline V gene has CDR1 SGHAT and CDR2 FQNNGV. This chain's CDR3 is CASSLTGGTQYF. The CDR3 DNA follows: TGTGCCAGCAGCTTAACTGGTGGTACGCAGTATTTT.